The rows below give T cell receptor beta chains drawn from one sample of a study of shared clonotypes between healthy human individuals. The data were produced by immunoSEQ multiplex PCR, yet TCRdb's version contains in-frame clones alone and is incomplete. The data show over a million clones, more than 95% seen once. The sequenced material came from naive CD4+ T cells sorted from blood. These receptors originate from a man aged 30-40 years in good health. Both conserved end residues are part of each CDR3. D genes are given only for firm matches. For some rows the clone size is stated as once, few or many, or as a class when expanded; others skip it.

once,TRBJ2-3,TRBV11-3,TRBD2,CASSLFLAGVNTQYF,TGTGCCAGCAGCTTATTCCTAGCGGGAGTAAATACGCAGTATTTT
once,TRBJ2-1,TRBV7-8,-,CASSPPPPPVTGNEQFF,TGTGCCAGCAGCCCACCGCCACCGCCCGTAACGGGGAATGAGCAGTTCTTC
-,TRBJ2-7,TRBV20-1,-,CSARGGGEQYF,TGCAGTGCTAGGGGTGGGGGCGAGCAGTACTTC
-,TRBJ2-3,TRBV4-3,TRBD1,CASSPRQGPGGDTQYF,TGCGCCAGCAGCCCTCGACAGGGCCCTGGGGGAGATACGCAGTATTTT
-,TRBJ2-1,TRBV25-1,TRBD2,CASSDLLAPSKDEQFF,TGTGCCAGCAGTGACCTACTAGCGCCGTCGAAGGATGAGCAGTTCTTC
once,TRBJ1-4,TRBV2,TRBD1,CASSDRTGYEKLFF,TGTGCCAGCAGTGACCGGACAGGGTATGAAAAACTGTTTTTT
-,TRBJ1-2,TRBV7-9,-,CASRLQGNYGYTF,TGTGCCAGCCGTTTACAGGGAAACTATGGCTACACCTTC
once,TRBJ2-7,TRBV18,-,CASSPLTGEGEQYF,TGTGCCAGCTCACCACTAACAGGGGAGGGCGAGCAGTACTTC
-,TRBJ1-2,TRBV28,-,CASNVGRVVDGYTF,TGTGCCAGCAACGTAGGCAGGGTCGTCGATGGCTACACCTTC
once,TRBJ1-1,TRBV28,TRBD1,CASSLDRVRSEAFF,TGTGCCAGCAGTTTAGACAGGGTCCGAAGCGAAGCTTTCTTT
-,TRBJ1-1,TRBV7-6,-,CASSPEDSPGTEAFF,TGTGCCAGCAGCCCGGAAGACTCCCCGGGGACTGAAGCTTTCTTT
-,TRBJ1-5,TRBV7-2,-,CASSPLTVTYQPQHF,TGTGCCAGCAGCCCGTTGACAGTTACTTATCAGCCCCAGCATTTT
-,TRBJ1-5,TRBV10-2,-,CASSNTAGLGHQPQHF,TGCGCCAGCAGCAATACAGCGGGGCTCGGTCATCAGCCCCAGCATTTT
-,TRBJ2-7,TRBV5-1,TRBD1,CASSYPGQGYEQYF,TGCGCCAGCAGCTACCCGGGACAGGGCTATGAGCAGTACTTC
-,TRBJ1-2,TRBV4-1,-,CASSQTFNGQGGGGYTF,TGCGCCAGCAGCCAAACCTTCAACGGGCAGGGCGGCGGTGGCTACACCTTC
few,TRBJ2-3,TRBV5-1,-,CASSLMISTDTQYF,TGCGCCAGCAGCTTGATGATTAGCACAGATACGCAGTATTTT
-,TRBJ2-3,TRBV9,-,CASSVARGGDGGDTQYF,TGTGCCAGCAGCGTAGCTAGAGGAGGGGATGGGGGAGATACGCAGTATTTT
-,TRBJ2-1,TRBV10-3,-,CAISESGTGQIEQFF,TGTGCCATCAGTGAGAGTGGAACAGGGCAAATTGAGCAGTTCTTC
-,TRBJ2-7,TRBV29-1,TRBD2,CSALSGNGEQYF,TGCAGCGCCCTTAGCGGGAATGGCGAGCAGTACTTC
-,TRBJ2-5,TRBV5-1,-,CASSPGRLQETQYF,TGCGCCAGCAGCCCGGGACGGCTCCAAGAGACCCAGTACTTC
-,TRBJ2-5,TRBV7-9,-,CASSLGGRGGETQYF,TGTGCCAGCAGCTTAGGAGGCAGGGGAGGGGAGACCCAGTACTTC
-,TRBJ2-3,TRBV6-4,-,CASSTGSTDTQYF,TGTGCCAGCAGTACCGGGAGCACAGATACGCAGTATTTT
-,TRBJ2-5,TRBV18,TRBD1,CASSLTGGAEETQYF,TGTGCCAGCTCATTAACAGGGGGCGCGGAAGAGACCCAGTACTTC
-,TRBJ2-7,TRBV9,TRBD1,CASRETGIPYEQYF,TGTGCCAGCAGGGAGACAGGGATCCCCTACGAGCAGTACTTC
-,TRBJ2-2,TRBV9,TRBD2,CASSVTSGVDGELFF,TGTGCCAGCAGCGTGACTAGCGGGGTTGACGGGGAGCTGTTTTTT
once,TRBJ2-7,TRBV10-3,TRBD2,CAISDRLAGEQYF,TGTGCCATCAGTGACAGACTAGCGGGCGAGCAGTACTTC
-,TRBJ2-7,TRBV4-3,-,CASSRDRPSYEQYF,TGCGCCAGCAGCCGCGACCGACCGTCCTACGAGCAGTACTTC
once,TRBJ2-1,TRBV28,-,CASSLGGEQFF,TGTGCCAGCAGCCTGGGGGGTGAGCAGTTCTTC
-,TRBJ2-7,TRBV7-2,-,CASRITAFYEQYF,TGTGCCAGCAGGATAACTGCTTTCTACGAGCAGTACTTC
-,TRBJ2-4,TRBV23-1,-,CAIPGQRRGKNIQYF,TGCGCCATCCCGGGACAAAGAAGGGGCAAAAACATTCAGTACTTC
-,TRBJ2-1,TRBV4-3,-,CASSPNAPGLNNEQFF,TGCGCCAGCAGCCCGAACGCACCGGGACTTAACAATGAGCAGTTCTTC
-,TRBJ2-4,TRBV5-6,-,CASSFRGLLAKNIQYF,TGTGCCAGCAGCTTCCGGGGGCTATTAGCCAAAAACATTCAGTACTTC
-,TRBJ2-1,TRBV6-5,-,CASSYSGGTYNEQFF,TGTGCCAGCAGTTACTCGGGAGGAACCTACAATGAGCAGTTCTTC
-,TRBJ2-2,TRBV9,TRBD1,CASSILGQGPSTGELFF,TGTGCCAGCAGCATCTTGGGACAGGGGCCGAGCACCGGGGAGCTGTTTTTT
-,TRBJ2-7,TRBV11-2,-,CASSPGLIYEQYF,TGTGCCAGCAGCCCAGGACTGATCTACGAGCAGTACTTC
-,TRBJ2-5,TRBV5-5,TRBD1,CASSPRFGTGQETQYF,TGTGCCAGCAGCCCCCGTTTCGGGACAGGCCAAGAGACCCAGTACTTC